The rows below give T cell receptor beta chains drawn from one sample of a study of shared clonotypes between healthy human individuals. Only in-frame clones appear in the TCRdb table, and some are missing; sequencing was by immunoSEQ multiplex PCR. The sample includes about 580,000 clones, 98% seen only once; the top ten take 0.3%. Sequenced: naive CD8+ T cells sorted from blood. These receptor sequences come from a man aged 25 to 40 in good health. Each CDR3 is given with its conserved first and last residue. A D gene is named only where the DNA matches it firmly. Clone size is stated in some rows and not others, as once, few, many or a class when expanded.

d_call	cdr3_length	clone_size	v_call	j_call	cdr3_aa	cdr3_nt
TRBD2	14	.	TRBV19	TRBJ2-5	CASSMAQRGETQYF	TGTGCCAGTAGTATGGCTCAGCGGGGTGAGACCCAGTACTTC
TRBD1	16	.	TRBV7-9	TRBJ2-2	CASSFPDRGRTGELFF	TGTGCCAGCAGCTTTCCGGACAGGGGGCGAACCGGGGAGCTGTTTTTT
TRBD1	16	.	TRBV7-6	TRBJ1-2	CASGTGTGGGGPGYTF	TGTGCCAGCGGCACGGGGACAGGGGGCGGAGGCCCTGGCTACACCTTC
TRBD2	16	.	TRBV28	TRBJ2-3	CASSLGGRGPTDTQYF	TGTGCCAGCAGTTTAGGCGGGAGAGGACCCACAGATACGCAGTATTTT
.	15	.	TRBV28	TRBJ2-3	CASSFGAGSTDTQYF	TGTGCCAGCAGTTTCGGGGCGGGTAGCACAGATACGCAGTATTTT
TRBD2	15	once	TRBV19	TRBJ2-5	CASSMLGGPGETQYF	TGTGCCAGTAGTATGTTGGGAGGGCCAGGAGAGACCCAGTACTTC
TRBD2	16	.	TRBV7-2	TRBJ2-1	CASSLSGRSSYNEQFF	TGTGCCAGCAGCCTTAGCGGGAGGTCTTCCTACAATGAGCAGTTCTTC
TRBD2	14	.	TRBV18	TRBJ2-5	CASSPGTTQETQYF	TGTGCCAGCTCCCCCGGGACTACCCAAGAGACCCAGTACTTC
.	12	.	TRBV18	TRBJ2-1	CASSPQGNEQFF	TGTGCCAGCTCACCCCAGGGCAATGAGCAGTTCTTC
TRBD1	13	once	TRBV27	TRBJ2-7	CASSSTGTYEQYF	TGTGCCAGCAGCTCGACAGGGACCTACGAGCAGTACTTC
.	13	once	TRBV27	TRBJ2-5	CASSLSAGETQYF	TGTGCCAGCAGTTTATCAGCAGGAGAGACCCAGTACTTC
.	12	.	TRBV7-9	TRBJ1-5	CASSLASQPQHF	TGTGCCAGCAGCTTAGCCAGCCAGCCCCAGCATTTT
TRBD1	14	.	TRBV27	TRBJ2-7	CASGHGTAAYEQYF	TGTGCCAGTGGCCACGGGACAGCTGCCTACGAGCAGTACTTC
.	14	.	TRBV19	TRBJ1-5	CASRSSNSNQPQHF	TGTGCCAGTAGATCATCCAATAGCAATCAGCCCCAGCATTTT
TRBD1	16	.	TRBV28	TRBJ2-7	CASSLLVWTGRIEQYF	TGTGCCAGCAGTTTATTAGTCTGGACAGGGCGCATCGAGCAGTACTTC
.	14	.	TRBV27	TRBJ2-7	CASSLGGRIYEQYF	TGTGCCAGCAGTTTAGGGGGACGGATCTACGAGCAGTACTTC
TRBD2	16	.	TRBV6-6	TRBJ2-1	CASSYSREEQNNEQFF	TGTGCCAGCAGTTACTCGCGGGAGGAACAAAACAATGAGCAGTTCTTC
.	13	.	TRBV7-9	TRBJ2-7	CASSSTGVGEQYF	TGTGCCAGCAGCTCGACAGGTGTGGGCGAGCAGTACTTC
.	13	.	TRBV29-1	TRBJ2-3	CSVEGQGTDTQYF	TGCAGCGTTGAAGGACAGGGCACAGATACGCAGTATTTT
.	13	.	TRBV29-1	TRBJ2-2	CSASLLNTGELFF	TGCAGCGCTTCCCTTTTGAACACCGGGGAGCTGTTTTTT
.	15	.	TRBV18	TRBJ2-7	CASSPRPNTAYEQYF	TGTGCCAGCTCACCCCGACCTAACACAGCCTACGAGCAGTACTTC
.	17	.	TRBV7-8	TRBJ2-5	CASSYQIGQLKWETQYF	TGTGCCAGCAGCTACCAAATCGGACAGCTAAAGTGGGAGACCCAGTACTTC
TRBD2	19	.	TRBV27	TRBJ2-1	CASSLLGLAGGGNYNEQFF	TGTGCCAGCAGTTTACTAGGACTAGCGGGAGGAGGAAACTACAATGAGCAGTTCTTC
TRBD2	16	.	TRBV7-9	TRBJ2-1	CASSDGLAGLHNEQFF	TGTGCCAGCAGCGATGGACTAGCGGGATTACACAATGAGCAGTTCTTC
.	13	few	TRBV5-5	TRBJ1-2	CASSPDPAYGYTF	TGTGCCAGCAGCCCCGACCCGGCCTATGGCTACACCTTC
.	12	.	TRBV27	TRBJ2-2	CASSLTPGELFF	TGTGCCAGCAGTCTGACTCCTGGGGAGCTGTTTTTT
.	15	.	TRBV9	TRBJ2-3	CASSVEWASTDTQYF	TGTGCCAGCAGCGTAGAGTGGGCTAGCACAGATACGCAGTATTTT
.	13	.	TRBV6-5	TRBJ1-5	CASKQGLMQPQHF	TGTGCCAGCAAGCAGGGGTTGATGCAGCCCCAGCATTTT
.	13	.	TRBV18	TRBJ2-1	CASSPFEGNEQFF	TGTGCCAGCTCGCCCTTTGAGGGCAATGAGCAGTTCTTC
TRBD1	14	few	TRBV30	TRBJ2-1	CAWSWDRGYNEQFF	TGTGCCTGGAGTTGGGACAGGGGCTACAATGAGCAGTTCTTC
.	10	.	TRBV6-6	TRBJ1-1	CASSYPTAFF	TGTGCCAGCAGTTACCCAACGGCCTTCTTT
.	15	.	TRBV19	TRBJ2-2	CASNWGSGLTGELFF	TGTGCCAGTAACTGGGGGAGCGGATTGACCGGGGAGCTGTTTTTT
TRBD2	15	.	TRBV6-5	TRBJ2-1	CASSYGSGRGNEQFF	TGTGCCAGCAGTTACGGCAGCGGGAGAGGGAATGAGCAGTTCTTC
.	17	few	TRBV25-1	TRBJ2-1	CASSAFSDYHSYNEQFF	TGTGCCAGCAGTGCCTTTTCGGACTACCACTCCTACAATGAGCAGTTCTTC
TRBD2	17	.	TRBV7-9	TRBJ2-4	CASSLAPAGGPGNIQYF	TGTGCCAGCAGCTTAGCGCCTGCGGGAGGGCCTGGAAACATTCAGTACTTC
.	14	.	TRBV7-8	TRBJ2-1	CASSVIDFYNEQFF	TGTGCCAGCAGCGTCATCGATTTCTACAATGAGCAGTTCTTC
.	14	.	TRBV2	TRBJ1-5	CASSGSLLNQPQHF	TGTGCCAGCAGCGGGAGCCTCCTTAATCAGCCCCAGCATTTT
.	15	.	TRBV4-2	TRBJ2-7	CASSPWGGTGGEQYF	TGTGCCAGCAGCCCGTGGGGAGGCACTGGGGGCGAGCAGTACTTC
TRBD1	13	.	TRBV29-1	TRBJ2-7	CSARTGSSYEQYF	TGCAGCGCTAGGACAGGGAGCTCCTACGAGCAGTACTTC
TRBD2	16	.	TRBV11-2	TRBJ2-3	CASSLVGAGVTDTQYF	TGTGCCAGCAGCTTAGTAGGTGCGGGAGTAACAGATACGCAGTATTTT
.	15	.	TRBV2	TRBJ2-5	CASTAESSLQETQYF	TGTGCCAGCACCGCAGAATCATCATTACAAGAGACCCAGTACTTC
.	17	.	TRBV9	TRBJ2-6	CASSLEGGGSGANVLTF	TGTGCCAGCAGCCTGGAGGGAGGTGGCTCTGGGGCCAACGTCCTGACTTTC
.	14	.	TRBV10-3	TRBJ2-7	CAISISESLWEQYF	TGTGCCATCAGTATTAGCGAGAGTTTGTGGGAGCAGTACTTC
TRBD1	21	.	TRBV29-1	TRBJ2-5	CSVEWVWARGQADQLVETQYF	TGCAGCGTTGAATGGGTTTGGGCGCGGGGACAGGCGGACCAGCTCGTGGAGACCCAGTACTTC
.	15	.	TRBV4-1	TRBJ1-2	CASSQDPGANYGYTF	TGCGCCAGCAGCCAAGATCCGGGGGCTAACTATGGCTACACCTTC
.	12	.	TRBV30	TRBJ1-2	CAWSFYNYGYTF	TGTGCCTGGTCTTTTTATAACTATGGCTACACCTTC
.	17	.	TRBV4-1	TRBJ2-2	CASSQPRGTPSTGELFF	TGCGCCAGCAGCCAACCGAGGGGGACTCCGAGTACCGGGGAGCTGTTTTTT
TRBD2	16	.	TRBV7-9	TRBJ2-7	CASSPLAGVVLDEQYF	TGTGCCAGCAGCCCACTAGCGGGAGTTGTACTAGACGAGCAGTACTTC
.	14	.	TRBV5-1	TRBJ1-1	CASSFGWGNTEAFF	TGCGCCAGCAGCTTTGGGTGGGGGAACACTGAAGCTTTCTTT
.	15	.	TRBV6-1	TRBJ1-2	CASTSSETGHYGYTF	TGTGCCAGCACCTCTTCTGAGACAGGTCACTATGGCTACACCTTC
.	12	.	TRBV10-1	TRBJ2-5	CASSDTGETQYF	TGCGCCAGCAGTGATACAGGAGAGACCCAGTACTTC
.	14	once	TRBV4-1	TRBJ2-5	CASSQDAEGETQYF	TGCGCCAGCAGCCAAGATGCCGAGGGAGAGACCCAGTACTTC
.	14	.	TRBV4-2	TRBJ2-7	CASSKPGLQYEQYF	TGTGCCAGCAGTAAACCGGGACTTCAGTACGAGCAGTACTTC
TRBD1	16	.	TRBV5-1	TRBJ1-2	CASSLEGQGALYGYTF	TGCGCCAGCAGCTTGGAGGGACAGGGGGCCCTATATGGCTACACCTTC
.	13	.	TRBV7-8	TRBJ2-1	CASSTRGVDEQFF	TGTGCCAGCAGCACCCGTGGTGTCGATGAGCAGTTCTTC
.	15	.	TRBV5-1	TRBJ2-1	CASSLGSGRNNEQFF	TGCGCCAGCAGCTTGGGGTCGGGCAGGAACAATGAGCAGTTCTTC
.	15	.	TRBV5-5	TRBJ1-2	CASSPWRGSSYGYTF	TGTGCCAGCAGCCCCTGGAGGGGGAGTAGCTATGGCTACACCTTC
.	16	.	TRBV29-1	TRBJ1-2	CSVEVRAGGSGYGYTF	TGCAGCGTTGAAGTGAGGGCCGGGGGCTCAGGCTATGGCTACACCTTC
TRBD1	15	.	TRBV25-1	TRBJ2-2	CASSQGQLYPGELFF	TGTGCCAGCAGTCAGGGACAGTTGTATCCCGGGGAGCTGTTTTTT